This entry is about one T cell receptor beta chain. The sample comes from a study of blood T cell repertoires in COVID-19. Study-level information: Acute and convalescent COVID-19 specimens originated in the United States, Italy and Spain.

The CDR3 length is 14 residues. Germline CDR1 GTSNPN, CDR2 SVGIG (reference sequence). V lost 2 bases to trimming and J lost 6 bases; unmatched junction nucleotides: 4. This table comes from immunoSEQ multiplex PCR, and its TCRdb copy is limited to in-frame clones, with some not included. This sample has tens of thousands of clones, with around 90% found just once. Sequenced: peripheral blood. The chain uses TRBV30 and TRBJ1-5, with 10 bases fitting TRBD1. The origin of this receptor is a man between 60 and 75 years old with acute or convalescent COVID-19. CDR3 region: CAWSRDRGGQPQHF. The CDR3 DNA follows: TGTGCCTGGAGTAGGGACAGGGGCGGTCAGCCCCAGCATTTT.